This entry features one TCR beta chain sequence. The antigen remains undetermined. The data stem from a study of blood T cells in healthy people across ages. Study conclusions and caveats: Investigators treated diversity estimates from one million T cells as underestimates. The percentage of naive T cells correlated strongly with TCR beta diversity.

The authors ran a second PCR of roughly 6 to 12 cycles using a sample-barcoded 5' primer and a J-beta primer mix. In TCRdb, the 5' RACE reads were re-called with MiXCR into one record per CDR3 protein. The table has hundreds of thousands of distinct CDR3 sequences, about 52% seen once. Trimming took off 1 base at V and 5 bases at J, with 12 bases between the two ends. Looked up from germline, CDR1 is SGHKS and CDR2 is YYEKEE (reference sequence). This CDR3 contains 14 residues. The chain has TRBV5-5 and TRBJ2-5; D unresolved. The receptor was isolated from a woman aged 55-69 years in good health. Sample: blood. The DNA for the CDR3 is TGTGCCAGCAGCTTGAGGCCGGATCGGGAGACCCAGTACTTC. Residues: CASSLRPDRETQYF.